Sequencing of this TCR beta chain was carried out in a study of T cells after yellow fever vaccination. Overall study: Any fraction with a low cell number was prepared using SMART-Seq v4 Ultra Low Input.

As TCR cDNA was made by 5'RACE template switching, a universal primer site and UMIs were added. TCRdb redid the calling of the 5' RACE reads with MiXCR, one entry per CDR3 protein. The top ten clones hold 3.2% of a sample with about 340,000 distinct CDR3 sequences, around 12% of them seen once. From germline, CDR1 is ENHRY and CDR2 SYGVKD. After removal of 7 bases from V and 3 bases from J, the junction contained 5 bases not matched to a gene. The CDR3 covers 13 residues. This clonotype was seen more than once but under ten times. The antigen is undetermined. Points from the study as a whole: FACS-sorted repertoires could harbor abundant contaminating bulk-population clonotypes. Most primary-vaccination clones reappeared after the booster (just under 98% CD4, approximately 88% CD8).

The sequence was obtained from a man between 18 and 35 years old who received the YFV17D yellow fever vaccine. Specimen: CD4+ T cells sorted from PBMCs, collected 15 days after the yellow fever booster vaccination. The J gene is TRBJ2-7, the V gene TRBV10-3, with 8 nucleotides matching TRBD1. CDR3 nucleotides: TGTGCCATCACTCGGGGGACAGGCTACGAGCAGTACTTC. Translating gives CAITRGTGYEQYF.